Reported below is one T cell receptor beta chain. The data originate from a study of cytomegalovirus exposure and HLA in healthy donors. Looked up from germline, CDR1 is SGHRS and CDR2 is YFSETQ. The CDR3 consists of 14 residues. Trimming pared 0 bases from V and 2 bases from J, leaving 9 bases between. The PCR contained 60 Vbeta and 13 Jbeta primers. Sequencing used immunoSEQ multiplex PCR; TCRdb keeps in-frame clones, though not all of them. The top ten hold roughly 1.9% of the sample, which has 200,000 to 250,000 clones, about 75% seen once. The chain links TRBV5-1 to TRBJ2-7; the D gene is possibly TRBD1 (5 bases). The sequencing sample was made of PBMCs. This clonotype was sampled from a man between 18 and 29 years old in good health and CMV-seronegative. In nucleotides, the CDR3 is TGCGCCAGCAGCTTGGAGGCAGGGACCTACGAGCAGTACTTC. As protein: CASSLEAGTYEQYF.